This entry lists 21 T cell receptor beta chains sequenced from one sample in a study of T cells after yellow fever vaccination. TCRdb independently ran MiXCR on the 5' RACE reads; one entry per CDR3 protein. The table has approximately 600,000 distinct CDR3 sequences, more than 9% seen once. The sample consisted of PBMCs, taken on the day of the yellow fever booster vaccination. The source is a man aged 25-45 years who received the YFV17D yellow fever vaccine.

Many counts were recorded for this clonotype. The CDR3 DNA sequence: TGTGCCAGCAGCTTAGTTCAGGGAAGTTCCGGTAGGGACACTGAAGCTTTCTTT. Encoded protein: CASSLVQGSSGRDTEAFF. The J gene is TRBJ1-1, the V gene TRBV11-2; perhaps TRBD1 as D (5 bases). The CDR3 has 18 amino acids. V lost 1 base and J lost 3, with 21 bases in between. Per the germline V gene, CDR1 is SGHAT and CDR2 is FQNNGV.

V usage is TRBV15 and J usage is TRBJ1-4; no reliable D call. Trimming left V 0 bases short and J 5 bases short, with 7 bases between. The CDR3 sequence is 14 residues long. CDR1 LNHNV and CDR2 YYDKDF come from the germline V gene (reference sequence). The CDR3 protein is CATSRDRANEKLFF. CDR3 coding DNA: TGTGCCACCAGCAGAGATCGTGCCAATGAAAAACTGTTTTTT.

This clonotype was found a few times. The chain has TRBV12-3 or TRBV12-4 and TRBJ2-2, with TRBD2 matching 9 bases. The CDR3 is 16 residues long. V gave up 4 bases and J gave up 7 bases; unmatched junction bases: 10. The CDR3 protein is CASSWGREGRNGELFF. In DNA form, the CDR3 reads TGTGCCAGCAGTTGGGGGCGGGAGGGGAGGAACGGGGAGCTGTTTTTT.

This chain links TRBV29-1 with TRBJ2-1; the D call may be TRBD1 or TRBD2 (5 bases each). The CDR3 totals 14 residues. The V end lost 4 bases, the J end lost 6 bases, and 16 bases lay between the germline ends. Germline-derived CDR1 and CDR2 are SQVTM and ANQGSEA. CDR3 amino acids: CSVGGAGSVNEQFF. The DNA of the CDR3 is TGCAGCGTTGGAGGGGCAGGGTCAGTCAATGAGCAGTTCTTC.

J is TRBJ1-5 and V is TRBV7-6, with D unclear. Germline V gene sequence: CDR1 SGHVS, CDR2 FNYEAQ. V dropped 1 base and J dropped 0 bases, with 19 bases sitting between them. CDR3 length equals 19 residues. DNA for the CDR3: TGTGCCAGCAGCTTAGTCAAAGGGCCCCGCGCTTATAGCAATCAGCCCCAGCATTTT. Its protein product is CASSLVKGPRAYSNQPQHF.

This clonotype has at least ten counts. The CDR3 coding sequence is TGTGCCAGCAGTTTGGCTAACTATGGCTACACCTTC. This sequence encodes CASSLANYGYTF. The chain couples TRBV6-2 or TRBV6-3 to TRBJ1-2; D remains ambiguous. The CDR3 runs to 12 residues. The germline V gene encodes CDR1 MNHEY and CDR2 SVGEGT. V lost 4 bases and J lost 0, with 3 bases in between.

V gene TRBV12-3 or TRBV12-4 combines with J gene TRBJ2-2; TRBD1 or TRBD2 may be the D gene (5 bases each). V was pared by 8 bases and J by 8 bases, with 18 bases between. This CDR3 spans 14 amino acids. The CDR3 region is CASGTGTPAGELFF. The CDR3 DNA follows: TGTGCCAGCGGTACCGGGACGCCCGCGGGGGAGCTGTTTTTT.

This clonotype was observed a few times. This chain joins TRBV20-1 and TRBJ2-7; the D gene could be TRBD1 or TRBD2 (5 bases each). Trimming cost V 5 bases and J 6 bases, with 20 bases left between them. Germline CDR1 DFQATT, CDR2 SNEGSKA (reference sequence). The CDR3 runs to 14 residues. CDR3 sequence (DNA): TGCAGTGCTTATGGTGACCCGGGAAGGGGCGAGCAGTACTTC. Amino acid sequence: CSAYGDPGRGEQYF.

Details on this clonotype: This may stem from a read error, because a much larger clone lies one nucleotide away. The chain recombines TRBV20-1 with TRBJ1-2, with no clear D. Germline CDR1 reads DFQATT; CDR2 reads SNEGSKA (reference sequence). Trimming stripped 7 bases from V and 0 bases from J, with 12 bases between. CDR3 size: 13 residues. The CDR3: CSVSSVTNYGYTF. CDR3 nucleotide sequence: TGCAGTGTTAGTTCTGTGACTAACTATGGCTACACCTTC.

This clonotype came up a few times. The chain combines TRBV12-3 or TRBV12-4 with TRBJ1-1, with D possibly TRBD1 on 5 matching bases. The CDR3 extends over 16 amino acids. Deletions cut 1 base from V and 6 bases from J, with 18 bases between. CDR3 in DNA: TGTGCCAGCAGTTTAGGGCTTCTCGGGACGTTCGCTGAAGCTTTCTTT. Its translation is CASSLGLLGTFAEAFF.

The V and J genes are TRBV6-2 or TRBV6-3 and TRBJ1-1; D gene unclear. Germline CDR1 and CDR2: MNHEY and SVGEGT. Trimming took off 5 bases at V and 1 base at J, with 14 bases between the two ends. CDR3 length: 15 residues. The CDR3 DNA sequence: TGTGCCAGCAGTCTAGCCGTGACACAGAACACTGAAGCTTTCTTT. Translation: CASSLAVTQNTEAFF.

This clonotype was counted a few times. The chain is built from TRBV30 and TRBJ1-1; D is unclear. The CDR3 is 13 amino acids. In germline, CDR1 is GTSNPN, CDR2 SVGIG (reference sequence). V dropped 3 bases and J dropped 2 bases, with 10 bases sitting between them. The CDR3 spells CAWRWLGNTEAFF. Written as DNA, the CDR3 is TGTGCCTGGAGGTGGTTGGGAAACACTGAAGCTTTCTTT.

The CDR3 coding sequence is TGCGCCAGCAGTTCCGGGACGGACTACGAGCAGTACTTC. It is translated as CASSSGTDYEQYF. The chain couples TRBV10-2 to TRBJ2-7, with D possibly called TRBD1 or TRBD2 (5 bases each). The V gene lost 5 bases and the J gene lost 3 bases, with 11 bases spanning the gap. The germline CDR1 and CDR2 sequences are WSHSY and SAAADI. The CDR3 has 13 amino acids.

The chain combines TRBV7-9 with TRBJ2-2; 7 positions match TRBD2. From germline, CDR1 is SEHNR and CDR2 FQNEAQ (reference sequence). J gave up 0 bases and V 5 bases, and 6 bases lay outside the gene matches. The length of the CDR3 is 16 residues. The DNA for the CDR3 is TGTGCCAGCAGCCGCAGAAGCGGGGCGAACACCGGGGAGCTGTTTTTT. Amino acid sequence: CASSRRSGANTGELFF.

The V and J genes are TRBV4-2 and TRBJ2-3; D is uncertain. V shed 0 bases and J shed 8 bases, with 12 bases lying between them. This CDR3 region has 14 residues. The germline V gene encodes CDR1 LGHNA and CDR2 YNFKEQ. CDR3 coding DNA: TGTGCCAGCAGCCAAGATATAGGATTGGGTACGCAGTATTTT. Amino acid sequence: CASSQDIGLGTQYF.

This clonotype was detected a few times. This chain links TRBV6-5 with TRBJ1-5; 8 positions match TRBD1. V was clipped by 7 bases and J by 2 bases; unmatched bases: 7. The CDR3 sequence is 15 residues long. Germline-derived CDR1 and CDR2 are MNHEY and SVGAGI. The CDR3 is CASTFGGQGNQPQHF. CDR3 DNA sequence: TGTGCCAGCACCTTTGGGGGACAGGGCAATCAGCCCCAGCATTTT.

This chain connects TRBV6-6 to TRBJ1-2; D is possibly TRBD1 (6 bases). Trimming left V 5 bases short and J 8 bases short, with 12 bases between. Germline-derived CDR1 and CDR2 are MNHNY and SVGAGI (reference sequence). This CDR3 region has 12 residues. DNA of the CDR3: TGTGCCAGCAGTCACAGGGTTTCGGGCTACACCTTC. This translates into CASSHRVSGYTF.

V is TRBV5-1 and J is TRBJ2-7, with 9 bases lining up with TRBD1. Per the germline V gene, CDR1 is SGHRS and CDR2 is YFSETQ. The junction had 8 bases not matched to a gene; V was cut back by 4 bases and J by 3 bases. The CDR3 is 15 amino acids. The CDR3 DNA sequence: TGCGCCAGCAGCCCAAACCCGGGACAGGGCTACGAGCAGTACTTC. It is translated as CASSPNPGQGYEQYF.

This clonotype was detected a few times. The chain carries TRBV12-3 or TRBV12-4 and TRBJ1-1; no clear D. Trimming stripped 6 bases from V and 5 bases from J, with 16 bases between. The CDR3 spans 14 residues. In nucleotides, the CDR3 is TGTGCCAGCAGACCTAGAGGGAGAGGAACTGAAGCTTTCTTT. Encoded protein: CASRPRGRGTEAFF.

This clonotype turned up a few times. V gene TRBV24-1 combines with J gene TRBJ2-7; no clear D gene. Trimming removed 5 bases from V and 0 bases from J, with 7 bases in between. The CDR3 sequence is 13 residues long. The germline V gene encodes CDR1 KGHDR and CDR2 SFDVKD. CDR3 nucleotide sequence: TGTGCCACCAGTGGACGTAGCTCCTACGAGCAGTACTTC. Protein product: CATSGRSSYEQYF.

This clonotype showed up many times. In DNA, the CDR3 is TGTGCCACCAGCAGGGAGGGGACATTTAAAAACATTCAGTACTTC. It yields the protein CATSREGTFKNIQYF. The rearrangement links TRBV15 to TRBJ2-4; D may correspond to TRBD1 or TRBD2 (6 bases each). V was cut by 3 bases and J by 4 bases, with 13 bases left in between. The CDR3 spans 15 residues. Germline V gives CDR1 LNHNV, CDR2 YYDKDF (reference sequence).